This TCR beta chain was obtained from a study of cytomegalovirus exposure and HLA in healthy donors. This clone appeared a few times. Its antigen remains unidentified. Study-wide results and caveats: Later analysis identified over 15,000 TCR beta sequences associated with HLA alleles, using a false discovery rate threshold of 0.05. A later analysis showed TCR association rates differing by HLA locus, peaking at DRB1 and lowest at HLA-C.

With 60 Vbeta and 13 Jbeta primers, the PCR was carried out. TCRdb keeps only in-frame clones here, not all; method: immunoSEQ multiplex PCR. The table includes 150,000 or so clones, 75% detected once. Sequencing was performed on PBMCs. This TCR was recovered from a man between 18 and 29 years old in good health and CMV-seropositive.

As DNA, the CDR3 is TGTGCCAGCAGAGCGACAGGGGATTCGGGTGGCTACACCTTC. This gives the protein CASRATGDSGGYTF. The chain employs TRBV6-6 and TRBJ1-2, with 8 bases identical to TRBD1. The V gene end was trimmed by 6 bases and the J gene end by 7 bases; junction bases not matched to a gene: 10. Looked up from germline, CDR1 is MNHNY and CDR2 is SVGAGI (reference sequence). This CDR3 spans 14 amino acids.